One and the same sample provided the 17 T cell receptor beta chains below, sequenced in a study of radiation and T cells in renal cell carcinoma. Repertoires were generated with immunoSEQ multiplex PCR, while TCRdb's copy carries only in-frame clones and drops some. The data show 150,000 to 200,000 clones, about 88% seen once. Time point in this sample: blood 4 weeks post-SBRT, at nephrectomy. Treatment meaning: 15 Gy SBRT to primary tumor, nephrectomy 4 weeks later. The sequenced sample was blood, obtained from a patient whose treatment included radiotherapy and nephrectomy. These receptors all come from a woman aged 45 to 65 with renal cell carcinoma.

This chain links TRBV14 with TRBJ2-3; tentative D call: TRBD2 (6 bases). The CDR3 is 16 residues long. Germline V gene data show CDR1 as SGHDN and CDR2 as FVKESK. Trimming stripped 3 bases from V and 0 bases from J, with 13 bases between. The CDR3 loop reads CASSHLGGRSTDTQYF. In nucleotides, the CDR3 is TGTGCCAGCAGCCACCTGGGGGGACGGAGCACAGATACGCAGTATTTT.

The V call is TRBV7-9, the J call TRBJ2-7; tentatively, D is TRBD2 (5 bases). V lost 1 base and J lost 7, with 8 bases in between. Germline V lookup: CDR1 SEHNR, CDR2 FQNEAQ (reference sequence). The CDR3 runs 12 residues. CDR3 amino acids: CASSLGRGEQYF. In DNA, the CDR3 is TGTGCCAGCAGCTTAGGCCGAGGGGAGCAGTACTTC.

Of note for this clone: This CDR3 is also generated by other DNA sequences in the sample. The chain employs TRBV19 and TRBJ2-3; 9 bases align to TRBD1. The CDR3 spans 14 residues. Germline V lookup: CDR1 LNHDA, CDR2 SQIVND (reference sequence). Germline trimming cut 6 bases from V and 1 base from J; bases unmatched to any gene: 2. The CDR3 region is CASRRTGGTDTQYF. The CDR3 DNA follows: TGTGCCAGTAGACGGACAGGGGGCACAGATACGCAGTATTTT.

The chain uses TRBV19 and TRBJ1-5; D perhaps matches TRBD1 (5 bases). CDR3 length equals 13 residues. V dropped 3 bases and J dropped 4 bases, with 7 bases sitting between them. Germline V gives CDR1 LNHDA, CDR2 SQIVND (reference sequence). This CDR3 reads CASSMDKNQPQHF. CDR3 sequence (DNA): TGTGCCAGTAGTATGGACAAGAATCAGCCCCAGCATTTT. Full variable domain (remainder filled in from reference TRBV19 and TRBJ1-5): DGGITQSPKYLFRKEGQNVTLSCEQNLNHDAMYWYRQDPGQGLRLIYYSQIVNDFQKGDIAEGYSVSREKKESFPLTVTSAQKNPTAFYLCASSMDKNQPQHFGDGTRLSIL.

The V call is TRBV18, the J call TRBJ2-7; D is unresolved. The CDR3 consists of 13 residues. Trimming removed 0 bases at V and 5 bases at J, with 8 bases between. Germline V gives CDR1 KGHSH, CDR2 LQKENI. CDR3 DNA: TGTGCCAGCTCACCACCCAGTCTCAACGAGCAGTACTTC. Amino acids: CASSPPSLNEQYF.

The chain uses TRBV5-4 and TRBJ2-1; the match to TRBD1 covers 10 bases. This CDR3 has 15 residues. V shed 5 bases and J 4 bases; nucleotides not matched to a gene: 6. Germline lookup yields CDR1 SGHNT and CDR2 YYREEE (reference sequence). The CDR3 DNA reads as TGTGCCAGCAGTCGGGACAGGGGCATATACAATGAGCAGTTCTTC. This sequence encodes CASSRDRGIYNEQFF.

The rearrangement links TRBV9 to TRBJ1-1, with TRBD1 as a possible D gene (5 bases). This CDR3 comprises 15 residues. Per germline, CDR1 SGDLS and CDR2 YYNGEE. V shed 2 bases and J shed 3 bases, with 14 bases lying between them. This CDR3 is CASSVWGIADTEAFF. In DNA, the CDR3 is TGTGCCAGCAGCGTTTGGGGGATCGCGGACACTGAAGCTTTCTTT.

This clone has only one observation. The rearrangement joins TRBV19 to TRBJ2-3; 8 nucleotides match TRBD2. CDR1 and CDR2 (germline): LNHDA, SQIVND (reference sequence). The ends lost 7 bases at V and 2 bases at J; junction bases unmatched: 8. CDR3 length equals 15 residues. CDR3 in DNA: TGTGCCAGTACCACTTACGGGGGGGTCACAGATACGCAGTATTTT. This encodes CASTTYGGVTDTQYF.

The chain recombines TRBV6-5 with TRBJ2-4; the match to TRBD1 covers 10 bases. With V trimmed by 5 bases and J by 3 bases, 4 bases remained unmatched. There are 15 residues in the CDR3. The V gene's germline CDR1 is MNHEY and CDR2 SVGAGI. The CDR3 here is CASSRDRGGKNIQYF. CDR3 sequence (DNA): TGTGCCAGCAGTCGGGACAGGGGTGGCAAAAACATTCAGTACTTC.

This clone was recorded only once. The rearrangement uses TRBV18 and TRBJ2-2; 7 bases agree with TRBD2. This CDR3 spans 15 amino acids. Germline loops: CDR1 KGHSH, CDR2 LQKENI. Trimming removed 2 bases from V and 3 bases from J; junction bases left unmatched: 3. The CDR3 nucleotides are TGTGCCAGCTCACCAATGGCGGGGGACACCGGGGAGCTGTTTTTT. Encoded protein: CASSPMAGDTGELFF.

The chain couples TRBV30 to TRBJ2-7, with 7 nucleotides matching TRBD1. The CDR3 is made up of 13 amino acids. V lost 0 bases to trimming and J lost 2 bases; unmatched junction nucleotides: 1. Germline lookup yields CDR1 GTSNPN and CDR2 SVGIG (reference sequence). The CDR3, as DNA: TGTGCCTGGAGTGTAGGGACAGCCTACGAGCAGTACTTC. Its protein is CAWSVGTAYEQYF. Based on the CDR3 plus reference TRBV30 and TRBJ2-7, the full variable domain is SQTIHQWPATLVQPVGSPLSLECTVEGTSNPNLYWYRQAAGRGLQLLFYSVGIGQISSEVPQNLSASRPQDRQFILSSKKLLLSDSGFYLCAWSVGTAYEQYFGPGTRLTVT.

The CDR3: CASSLDRLGPGRPLHF. The CDR3 coding sequence is TGTGCCAGCAGCTTAGATAGGTTAGGCCCAGGGAGGCCCCTCCACTTT. The rearrangement joins TRBV11-2 to TRBJ1-6; a weak D match, TRBD1 (5 bases). V lost 0 bases and J lost 13, with 19 bases in between. The CDR3 totals 16 residues. CDR1 is SGHAT, CDR2 FQNNGV, per germline.

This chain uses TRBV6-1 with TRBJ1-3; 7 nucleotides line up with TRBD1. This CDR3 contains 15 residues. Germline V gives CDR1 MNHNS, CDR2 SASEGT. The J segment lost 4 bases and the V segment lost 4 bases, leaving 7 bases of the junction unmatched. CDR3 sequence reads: CASSAGGGPGNTIYF. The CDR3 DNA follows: TGTGCCAGCAGTGCCGGAGGGGGCCCCGGAAACACCATATATTTT.

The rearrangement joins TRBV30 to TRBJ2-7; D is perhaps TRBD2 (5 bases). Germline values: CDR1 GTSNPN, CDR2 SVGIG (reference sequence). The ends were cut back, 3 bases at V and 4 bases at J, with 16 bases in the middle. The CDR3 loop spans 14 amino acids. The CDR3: CAWSNRGFSYEQYF. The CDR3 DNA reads TGTGCCTGGAGCAATCGGGGATTCTCATACGAGCAGTACTTC. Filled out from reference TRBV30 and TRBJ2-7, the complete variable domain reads SQTIHQWPATLVQPVGSPLSLECTVEGTSNPNLYWYRQAAGRGLQLLFYSVGIGQISSEVPQNLSASRPQDRQFILSSKKLLLSDSGFYLCAWSNRGFSYEQYFGPGTRLTVT.

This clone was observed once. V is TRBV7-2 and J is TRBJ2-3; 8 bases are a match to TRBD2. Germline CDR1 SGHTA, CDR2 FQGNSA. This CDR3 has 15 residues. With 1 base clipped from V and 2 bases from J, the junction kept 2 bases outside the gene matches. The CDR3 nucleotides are TGTGCCAGCAGCTTAGTAGCGGGGAACACAGATACGCAGTATTTT. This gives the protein CASSLVAGNTDTQYF.

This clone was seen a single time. The DNA for the CDR3 is TGCGCCAGCAGTTTTGGGGACAGACCTAACTATGGCTACACCTTC. This sequence encodes CASSFGDRPNYGYTF. The chain joins TRBV5-1 to TRBJ1-2; TRBD1 matches 7 bases. V lost 5 bases and J lost 0; bases outside the gene matches: 7. Germline V gene lookup returns CDR1 SGHRS and CDR2 YFSETQ. There are 15 residues in the CDR3.

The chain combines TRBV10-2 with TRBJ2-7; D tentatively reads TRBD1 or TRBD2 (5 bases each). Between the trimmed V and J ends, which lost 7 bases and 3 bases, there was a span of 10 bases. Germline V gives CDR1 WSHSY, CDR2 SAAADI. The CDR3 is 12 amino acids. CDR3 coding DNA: TGCGCCAGCATCGGGACCAACTACGAGCAGTACTTC. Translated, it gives CASIGTNYEQYF.